What follows describes a single TCR beta chain. Generated by immunoSEQ multiplex PCR, the TCRdb table keeps only in-frame clones and is missing some. The sample has approximately 150,000 clones, over 80% seen once; the top ten hold around 5%. The data stem from a study of blood T cell repertoires in COVID-19. The length of the CDR3 is 13 residues. V was cut by 3 bases and J by 6 bases, with 9 bases left in between. Looked up from germline, CDR1 is SGDLS and CDR2 is YYNGEE. The age range of participants was about 18 to 90 years, with residence in about two dozen US areas. The sample taken for sequencing was PBMCs or T cells enriched from blood (not recorded which). V gene TRBV9 combines with J gene TRBJ2-2; D unclear. This TCR was recovered from a man aged 70-80 years who had been exposed to COVID-19. CDR3 sequence: CASSELLAGELFF. The CDR3 DNA sequence: TGTGCCAGCAGCGAGCTCTTAGCCGGGGAGCTGTTTTTT.